Listed below are T cell receptor beta chains from one sample, sequenced in a study of blood T cell repertoires in COVID-19. Repertoires were generated with immunoSEQ multiplex PCR, while TCRdb's copy carries only in-frame clones and drops some. The sample includes 99,000 or so clones, about 82% seen only once; the top ten take 10% to 15%. Sequencing used peripheral blood. All receptors come from a woman aged 55-69 years in a cohort sampled during active or convalescent COVID-19. CDR3s include the opening cysteine and the closing phenylalanine or tryptophan. D genes are given only for firm matches. Some rows mark clone size as missing; the rest say once, few, many or name a class of expanded clone.

size,V,J,D,length,DNA,CDR3
once,TRBV2,TRBJ2-7,.,15,TGTGCCAGCAGTGAGAAAAGGTCGGGTACGTACGAGCAGTACTTC,CASSEKRSGTYEQYF
.,TRBV28,TRBJ2-7,.,15,TGTGCCAGCAGCGGACCCTCGACAGGCTCCTACGAGCAGTACTTC,CASSGPSTGSYEQYF
.,TRBV21-1,TRBJ1-6,.,18,TGTGCCAGCAGGACCCTAGCTCACTATAGCTCCTATAATTCACCCCTCCACTTT,CASRTLAHYSSYNSPLHF
few,TRBV28,TRBJ1-1,.,11,TGTGCCAGCTCAACACCGCAGGAAGCTTTCTTT,CASSTPQEAFF
.,TRBV6-1,TRBJ2-1,.,16,TGTGCCAGCAGTGGTGCTTCCAGGGGTCGTGTCAATGAGCAGTTCTTC,CASSGASRGRVNEQFF
.,TRBV9,TRBJ2-6,TRBD1,17,TGTGCCAGCAGCGTAGCGGGACAGAGCTCTGGGGCCAACGTCCTGACTTTC,CASSVAGQSSGANVLTF
.,TRBV18,TRBJ1-2,.,14,TGTGCCAGCTCACCGGTAGCAGCTAACTATGGCTACACCTTC,CASSPVAANYGYTF
.,TRBV6-5,TRBJ1-5,.,14,TGTGCCAGCTGGGCAGCTTATAGCAATCAGCCCCAGCATTTT,CASWAAYSNQPQHF
.,TRBV7-8,TRBJ2-7,.,14,TGTGCCAGCAGCATCCGGGACACCTCTTACGAGCAGTACTTC,CASSIRDTSYEQYF
.,TRBV12-3/TRBV12-4,TRBJ2-2,.,13,TGTGCCAGCAGTTTGAAGGGGGCCGGGGAGCTGTTTTTT,CASSLKGAGELFF
.,TRBV30,TRBJ1-2,.,14,TGTGCCTGGAGTGTGGGGGGGGAAGGCTATGGCTACACCTTC,CAWSVGGEGYGYTF
.,TRBV5-5,TRBJ1-2,.,14,TGTGCCAGCAGCTTTTCGGAGGCAGGCCAAAGCTACACCTTC,CASSFSEAGQSYTF
.,TRBV2,TRBJ2-3,TRBD2,15,TGTGCCAGCAGTCGACTAGCGGGAGTCACAGATACGCAGTATTTT,CASSRLAGVTDTQYF
.,TRBV5-1,TRBJ1-2,.,12,TGCGCCAGCAGCTTGGACAAGTATGGCTACACCTTC,CASSLDKYGYTF
.,TRBV2,TRBJ1-2,TRBD1,15,TGTGCCAGCAGTGACCAGCAGGGGGCTAACTATGGCTACACCTTC,CASSDQQGANYGYTF
.,TRBV5-1,TRBJ2-7,TRBD1,14,TGCGCCAGCAGATCCGTGACAGGGGCGGGCGAGCAGTACTTC,CASRSVTGAGEQYF
.,TRBV28,TRBJ2-7,.,14,TGTGCCAGCAGTTTACAGGGTTTGGTCGTCGAGCAGTACTTC,CASSLQGLVVEQYF
once,TRBV24-1,TRBJ1-5,.,13,TGTGCCACCCGAGCGGGTTCCAATCAGCCCCAGCATTTT,CATRAGSNQPQHF
.,TRBV4-2,TRBJ2-5,.,15,TGTGCCAGCAGCCAAGGAGGGCGTGGAGAAGAGACCCAGTACTTC,CASSQGGRGEETQYF
.,TRBV5-6,TRBJ1-6,.,14,TGTGCCAGCAGCTTGGGACGGAGTAATTCACCCCTCCACTTT,CASSLGRSNSPLHF
.,TRBV27,TRBJ2-2,TRBD1,16,TGTGCCAGCAGTATCGGACAGGGGGCGAACACCGGGGAGCTGTTTTTT,CASSIGQGANTGELFF
.,TRBV6-5,TRBJ1-2,.,13,TGTGCCAGCAGTAGGCCGAGGGTGAACGGCTACACCTTC,CASSRPRVNGYTF
.,TRBV24-1,TRBJ1-5,.,17,TGTGCCACCAGTCCTACCCCCGACAGGAGAATTAATCAGCCCCAGCATTTT,CATSPTPDRRINQPQHF
.,TRBV5-6,TRBJ2-7,.,14,TGTGCCAGCAGAGGTTCGACAGGACTCTACGAGCAGTACTTC,CASRGSTGLYEQYF
.,TRBV27,TRBJ1-1,.,16,TGTGCCAGCATGCGGACCGGGGGATGGATGAACACTGAAGCTTTCTTT,CASMRTGGWMNTEAFF
.,TRBV2,TRBJ2-5,TRBD1,16,TGTGCCAGCAGTGACTGGTTCGGGACAGGGGAAGAGACCCAGTACTTC,CASSDWFGTGEETQYF
.,TRBV5-1,TRBJ2-2,TRBD1,14,TGCGCCAGCAGCTCACAGGGGGCAGGCGGGGAGCTGTTTTTT,CASSSQGAGGELFF
.,TRBV10-3,TRBJ2-1,.,13,TGTGCCATCAGCAACACAGGGCTAGATGAGCAGTTCTTC,CAISNTGLDEQFF
.,TRBV7-9,TRBJ1-1,.,13,TGTGCCAGCAGCCCGGGGAGTGTGGCTGAAGCTTTCTTT,CASSPGSVAEAFF
.,TRBV2,TRBJ2-5,TRBD2,15,TGTGCCAGCACCAGAGGACTAGCGGGCCAAGAGACCCAGTACTTC,CASTRGLAGQETQYF
.,TRBV2,TRBJ1-5,TRBD1,14,TGTGCCAGCAGTTGGACAGGGGGGTCTCAGCCCCAGCATTTT,CASSWTGGSQPQHF
.,TRBV19,TRBJ2-1,TRBD1,11,TGTGCCAGTAGTGACAGGGGTGAGCAGTTCTTC,CASSDRGEQFF
.,TRBV4-2,TRBJ1-4,.,15,TGTGCCAGCAGCCAAGATCAGGGGACTAATGAAAAACTGTTTTTT,CASSQDQGTNEKLFF
.,TRBV19,TRBJ1-5,TRBD1,15,TGTGCCAGTAGCGACAGGGCCCGGGGTAATCAGCCCCAGCATTTT,CASSDRARGNQPQHF
.,TRBV4-1,TRBJ1-2,.,13,TGCGCCAGCAGCCGTCACAGGGAATATGGCTACACCTTC,CASSRHREYGYTF
.,TRBV7-9,TRBJ1-1,.,17,TGTGCCAGCAGCTCGCGCTCAGGTCTCCTTGGCCTTTTTGAAGCTTTCTTT,CASSSRSGLLGLFEAFF
.,TRBV7-9,TRBJ1-5,TRBD1,16,TGTGCCAGCAGCTCCCGGACAGGGTCGAGCAATCAGCCCCAGCATTTT,CASSSRTGSSNQPQHF
.,TRBV30,TRBJ1-2,.,12,TGTGCCTGGGCGTCGGGGGGCCCCGGGCGGACCTTC,CAWASGGPGRTF
.,TRBV1,TRBJ1-1,.,14,TGCACCAGCAGCCAACCAACAGGGGTCACTGAAGCTTTCTTT,CTSSQPTGVTEAFF
.,TRBV3-1/TRBV3-2,TRBJ1-6,.,15,TGTGCCAGCAGCCAGACTACGATTTATAATTCACCCCTCCACTTT,CASSQTTIYNSPLHF
.,TRBV3-1/TRBV3-2,TRBJ2-5,.,13,TGTGCCAGCGGCGGTGGGAGCCAAGAGACCCAGTACTTC,CASGGGSQETQYF
.,TRBV3-1/TRBV3-2,TRBJ2-2,TRBD1,14,TGTGCCAGCACCCGACAGGGTAACTCCGGGGAGCTGTTTTTT,CASTRQGNSGELFF
.,TRBV28,TRBJ1-2,.,15,TGTGCCAGCAGGTCCCACAGACAGATTAACTATGGCTACACCTTC,CASRSHRQINYGYTF
few,TRBV5-4,TRBJ2-4,TRBD1,13,TGTGCCAGCAGCCCCTCCGGACAGGGTCCTCAGTACTTC,CASSPSGQGPQYF